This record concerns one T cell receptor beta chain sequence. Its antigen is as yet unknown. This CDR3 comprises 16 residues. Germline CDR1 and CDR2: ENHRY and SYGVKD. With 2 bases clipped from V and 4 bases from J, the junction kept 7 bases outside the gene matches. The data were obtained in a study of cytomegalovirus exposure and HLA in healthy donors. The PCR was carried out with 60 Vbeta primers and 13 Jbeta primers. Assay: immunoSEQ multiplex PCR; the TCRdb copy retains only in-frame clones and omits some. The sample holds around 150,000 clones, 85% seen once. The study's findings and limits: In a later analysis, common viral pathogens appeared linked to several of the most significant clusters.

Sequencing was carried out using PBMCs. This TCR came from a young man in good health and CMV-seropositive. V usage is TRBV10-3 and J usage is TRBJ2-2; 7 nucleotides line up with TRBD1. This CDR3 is CAISERGAGGTGELFF. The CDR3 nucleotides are TGTGCCATCAGTGAGAGAGGGGCAGGGGGCACCGGGGAGCTGTTTTTT.